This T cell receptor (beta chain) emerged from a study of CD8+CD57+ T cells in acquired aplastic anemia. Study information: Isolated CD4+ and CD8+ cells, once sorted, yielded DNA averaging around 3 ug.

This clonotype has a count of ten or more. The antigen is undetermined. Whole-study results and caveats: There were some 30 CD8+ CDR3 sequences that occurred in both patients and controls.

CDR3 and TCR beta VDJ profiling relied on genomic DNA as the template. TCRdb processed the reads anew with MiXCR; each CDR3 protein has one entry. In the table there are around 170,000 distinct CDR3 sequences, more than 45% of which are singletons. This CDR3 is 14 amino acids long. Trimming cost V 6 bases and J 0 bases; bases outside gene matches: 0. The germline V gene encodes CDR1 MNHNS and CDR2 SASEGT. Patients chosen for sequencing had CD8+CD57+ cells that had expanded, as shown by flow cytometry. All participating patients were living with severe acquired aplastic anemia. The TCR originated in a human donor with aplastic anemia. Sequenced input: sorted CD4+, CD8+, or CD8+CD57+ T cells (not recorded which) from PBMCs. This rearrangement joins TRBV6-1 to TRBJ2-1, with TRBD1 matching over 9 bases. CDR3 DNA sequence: TGTGCCAGCAGGGACAGGGGCTCCTACAATGAGCAGTTCTTC. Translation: CASRDRGSYNEQFF.